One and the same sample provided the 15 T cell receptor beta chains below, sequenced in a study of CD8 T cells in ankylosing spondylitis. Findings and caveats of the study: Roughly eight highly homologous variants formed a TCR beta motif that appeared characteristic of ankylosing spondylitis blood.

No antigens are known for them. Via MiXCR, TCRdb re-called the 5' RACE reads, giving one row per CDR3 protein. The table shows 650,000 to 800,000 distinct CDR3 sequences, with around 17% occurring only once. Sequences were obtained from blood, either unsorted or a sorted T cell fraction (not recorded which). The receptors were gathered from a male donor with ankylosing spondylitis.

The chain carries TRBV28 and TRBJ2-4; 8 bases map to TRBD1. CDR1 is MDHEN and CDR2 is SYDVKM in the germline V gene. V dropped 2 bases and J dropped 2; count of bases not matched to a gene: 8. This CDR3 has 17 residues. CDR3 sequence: CASSLPPRTGTKNIQYF. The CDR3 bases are TGTGCCAGCAGTTTACCACCCCGGACAGGGACCAAAAACATTCAGTACTTC. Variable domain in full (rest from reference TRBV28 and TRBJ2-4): DVKVTQSSRYLVKRTGEKVFLECVQDMDHENMFWYRQDPGLGLRLIYFSYDVKMKEKGDIPEGYSVSREKKERFSLILESASTNQTSMYLCASSLPPRTGTKNIQYFGAGTRLSVL.

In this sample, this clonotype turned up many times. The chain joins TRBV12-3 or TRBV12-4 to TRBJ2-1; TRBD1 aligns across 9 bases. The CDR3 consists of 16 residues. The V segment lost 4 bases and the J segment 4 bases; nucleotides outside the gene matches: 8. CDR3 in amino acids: CASSSTGTGRYNEQFF. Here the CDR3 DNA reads TGTGCCAGCAGTTCGACCGGGACAGGGAGGTACAATGAGCAGTTCTTC.

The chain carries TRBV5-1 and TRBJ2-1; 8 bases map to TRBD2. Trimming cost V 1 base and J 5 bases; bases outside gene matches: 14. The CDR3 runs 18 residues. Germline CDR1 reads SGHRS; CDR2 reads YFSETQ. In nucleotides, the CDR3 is TGCGCCAGCAGCTTGTGGGTCAGCGGTGCGGGAGGACACAATGAGCAGTTCTTC. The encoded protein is CASSLWVSGAGGHNEQFF.

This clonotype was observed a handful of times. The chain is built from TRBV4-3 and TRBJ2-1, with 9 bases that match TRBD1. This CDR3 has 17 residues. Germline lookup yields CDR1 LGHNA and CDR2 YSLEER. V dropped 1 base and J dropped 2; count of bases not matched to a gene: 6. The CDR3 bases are TGCGCCAGCAGCCAAGGCCTGGACAGGGGAACCTACAATGAGCAGTTCTTC. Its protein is CASSQGLDRGTYNEQFF.

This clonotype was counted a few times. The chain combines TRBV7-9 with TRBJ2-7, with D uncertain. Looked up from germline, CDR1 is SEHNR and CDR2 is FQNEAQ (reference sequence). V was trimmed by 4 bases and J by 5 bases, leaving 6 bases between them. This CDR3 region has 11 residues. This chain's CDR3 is CASSYNHEQYF. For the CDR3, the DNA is TGTGCCAGCAGCTATAACCACGAGCAGTACTTC.

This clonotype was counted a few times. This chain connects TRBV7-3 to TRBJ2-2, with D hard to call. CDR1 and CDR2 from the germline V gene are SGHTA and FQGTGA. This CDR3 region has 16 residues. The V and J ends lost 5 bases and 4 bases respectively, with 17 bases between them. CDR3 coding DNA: TGTGCCAGCAGCCCCCGATCCGGCCTTGGCACCGGGGAGCTGTTTTTT. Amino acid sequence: CASSPRSGLGTGELFF.

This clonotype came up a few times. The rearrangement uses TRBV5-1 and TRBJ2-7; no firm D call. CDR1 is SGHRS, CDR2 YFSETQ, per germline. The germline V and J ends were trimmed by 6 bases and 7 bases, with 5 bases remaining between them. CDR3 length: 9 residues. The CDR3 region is CASMEEQYF. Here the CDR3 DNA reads TGCGCCAGCATGGAGGAGCAGTACTTC.

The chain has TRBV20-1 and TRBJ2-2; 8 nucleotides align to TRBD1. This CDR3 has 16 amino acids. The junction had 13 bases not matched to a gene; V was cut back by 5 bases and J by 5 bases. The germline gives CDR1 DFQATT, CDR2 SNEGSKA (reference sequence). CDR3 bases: TGCAGTGCTCCTGGGAGACAGGGGATTCGGACCGGGGAGCTGTTTTTT. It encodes CSAPGRQGIRTGELFF.

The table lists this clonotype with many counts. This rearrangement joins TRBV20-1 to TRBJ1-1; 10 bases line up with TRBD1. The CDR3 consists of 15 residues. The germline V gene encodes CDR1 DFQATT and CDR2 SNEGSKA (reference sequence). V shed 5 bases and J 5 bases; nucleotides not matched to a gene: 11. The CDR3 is CSAGERQGARTEAFF. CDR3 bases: TGCAGTGCTGGGGAAAGACAGGGGGCGCGAACTGAAGCTTTCTTT.

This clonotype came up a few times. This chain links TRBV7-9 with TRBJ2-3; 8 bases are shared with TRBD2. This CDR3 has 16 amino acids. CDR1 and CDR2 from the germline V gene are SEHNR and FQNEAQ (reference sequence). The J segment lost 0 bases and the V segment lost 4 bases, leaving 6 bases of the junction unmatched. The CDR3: CASSSIAGSSTDTQYF. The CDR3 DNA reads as TGTGCCAGCAGCTCTATAGCGGGATCTAGCACAGATACGCAGTATTTT.

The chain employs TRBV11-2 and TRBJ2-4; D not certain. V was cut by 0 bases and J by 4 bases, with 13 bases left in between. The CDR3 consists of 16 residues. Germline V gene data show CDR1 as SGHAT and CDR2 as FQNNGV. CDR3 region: CASSLDFSGEKNIQYF. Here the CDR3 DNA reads TGTGCCAGCAGCTTAGATTTCTCGGGTGAAAAAAACATTCAGTACTTC.

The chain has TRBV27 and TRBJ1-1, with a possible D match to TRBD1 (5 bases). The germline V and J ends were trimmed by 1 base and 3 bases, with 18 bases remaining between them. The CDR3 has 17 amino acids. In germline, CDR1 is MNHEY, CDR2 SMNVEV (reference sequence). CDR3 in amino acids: CASSLFPGRAAHTEAFF. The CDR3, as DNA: TGTGCCAGCAGTTTATTCCCGGGCAGGGCGGCCCACACTGAAGCTTTCTTT.

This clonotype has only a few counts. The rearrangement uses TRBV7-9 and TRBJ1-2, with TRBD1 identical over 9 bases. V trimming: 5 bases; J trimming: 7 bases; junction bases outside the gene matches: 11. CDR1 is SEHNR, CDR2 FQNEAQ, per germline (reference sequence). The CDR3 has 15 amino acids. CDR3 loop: CASSDSLQGAFGYTF. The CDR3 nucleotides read TGTGCCAGCAGCGATAGCCTACAGGGGGCGTTTGGCTACACCTTC.

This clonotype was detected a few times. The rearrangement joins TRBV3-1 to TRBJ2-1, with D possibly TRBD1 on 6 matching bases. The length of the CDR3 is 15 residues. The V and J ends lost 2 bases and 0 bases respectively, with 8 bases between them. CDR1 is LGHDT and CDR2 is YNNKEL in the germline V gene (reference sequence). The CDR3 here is CASSQTGHSYNEQFF. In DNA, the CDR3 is TGTGCCAGCAGCCAAACGGGACACTCCTACAATGAGCAGTTCTTC.

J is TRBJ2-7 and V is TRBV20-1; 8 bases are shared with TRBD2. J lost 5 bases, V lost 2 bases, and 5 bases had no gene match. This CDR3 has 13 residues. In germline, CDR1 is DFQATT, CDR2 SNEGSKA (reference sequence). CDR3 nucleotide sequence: TGCAGTGCTAGAACGGGAGGGCCTGACGAGCAGTACTTC. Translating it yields CSARTGGPDEQYF.